This TCR beta chain was documented in a study of response to subunit inactivated influenza vaccine. Whole-study results and caveats: Authors suggested each seasonal flu vaccination may recruit only limited numbers of new T cells.

TCRdb used MiXCR to reprocess the RT-PCR reads, holding one entry per CDR3 protein. The sample holds more than 700,000 distinct CDR3 sequences, about 20% seen once. In the case of this clonotype: The antigen is undetermined.

The trim removed 0 bases at V and 8 bases at J, leaving 5 bases unmatched. Germline CDR1 and CDR2: SEHNR and FQNEAQ (reference sequence). The length of the CDR3 is 16 residues. This chain connects TRBV7-9 to TRBJ2-1; 12 bases agree with TRBD1. This receptor was taken from a man aged 50-60 years who received an inactivated influenza vaccine. The specimen was PBMCs from blood, collected 5 to 6 days after vaccination. CDR3 amino acids: CASSLAGTGGRDEQFF. CDR3 nucleotide sequence: TGTGCCAGCAGCTTAGCGGGGACAGGGGGCCGGGATGAGCAGTTCTTC.